One and the same sample provided the 22 T cell receptor beta chains below, sequenced in a study of blood T cell repertoires in COVID-19. TCRdb keeps only in-frame clones here, not all; method: immunoSEQ multiplex PCR. This repertoire shows some 420,000 clones, 80% to 90% found once; its top ten account for 0.9% to 1.2%. The specimen sequenced was PBMCs or T cells enriched from blood (not recorded which). Every receptor here comes from a man aged 30-40 years who had recovered from COVID-19.

J is TRBJ2-3 and V is TRBV5-1, with 7 bases fitting TRBD1. Germline loops: CDR1 SGHRS, CDR2 YFSETQ. The CDR3 length is 16 residues. With 3 bases clipped from V and 2 bases from J, the junction kept 9 bases outside the gene matches. The CDR3 nucleotides read TGCGCCAGCAGCTATAGGACAGGCCCGACCACAGATACGCAGTATTTT. As protein: CASSYRTGPTTDTQYF.

The genes are TRBV4-1 and TRBJ2-4; 10 bases are shared with TRBD2. The CDR3 has 15 residues. The ends lost 3 bases at V and 4 bases at J; junction bases unmatched: 3. Per germline, CDR1 MGHRA and CDR2 YSYEKL. In nucleotides, the CDR3 is TGCGCCAGCAGCCAGGTACTAGCGGGAAAAAACATTCAGTACTTC. Amino acids: CASSQVLAGKNIQYF.

This clone occurred once. The rearrangement joins TRBV11-2 to TRBJ1-1; D is unclear. Germline CDR1 reads SGHAT; CDR2 reads FQNNGV. The germline V and J ends were trimmed by 1 base and 4 bases, with 10 bases remaining between them. The CDR3 has 14 residues. CDR3 region: CASSLATGFTEAFF. CDR3 coding DNA: TGTGCCAGCAGCTTAGCAACGGGTTTCACTGAAGCTTTCTTT.

The chain's CDR3 is CASSPWQGRNNEQFF. In nucleotides, the CDR3 is TGTGCCAGCAGCCCATGGCAGGGTCGAAACAATGAGCAGTTCTTC. The V and J genes are TRBV27 and TRBJ2-1; D might be TRBD1 (5 bases). Germline V gives CDR1 MNHEY, CDR2 SMNVEV (reference sequence). The CDR3 is made up of 15 amino acids. Trimming stripped 6 bases from V and 5 bases from J, with 17 bases between.

This clone was seen just once. The V gene is TRBV7-9, the J gene TRBJ1-4; TRBD1 is a possible D gene (6 bases). Per the germline V gene, CDR1 is SEHNR and CDR2 is FQNEAQ (reference sequence). This CDR3 spans 16 amino acids. The V end was cut by 7 bases, the J end by 0 bases, with 15 bases between. The CDR3 nucleotides read TGTGCCAGCACCCTAGGGACAATTGCAACTAATGAAAAACTGTTTTTT. It yields the protein CASTLGTIATNEKLFF.

The chain employs TRBV7-9 and TRBJ2-7; 7 bases agree with TRBD1. The length of the CDR3 is 12 residues. The V gene's germline CDR1 is SEHNR and CDR2 FQNEAQ (reference sequence). Unmatched junction bases numbered 2, after V lost 7 bases and J lost 2 bases. CDR3 in amino acids: CASTDRAYEQYF. The CDR3 DNA reads TGTGCCAGCACCGACAGGGCCTACGAGCAGTACTTC.

The chain joins TRBV7-2 to TRBJ2-7; TRBD2 matches at 10 bases. The V segment lost 2 bases and the J segment 7 bases; nucleotides outside the gene matches: 17. Germline CDR1 reads SGHTA; CDR2 reads FQGNSA. The CDR3 runs 18 residues. CDR3 bases: TGTGCCAGCAGCTTAACGCACCCTGGACTAGCGGCATCGGGAGAGCAGTACTTC. It specifies CASSLTHPGLAASGEQYF.

The V and J genes are TRBV15 and TRBJ2-3; 8 positions match TRBD1. CDR3 length equals 15 residues. CDR1 LNHNV and CDR2 YYDKDF come from the germline V gene (reference sequence). With V trimmed by 0 bases and J by 6 bases, 5 bases remained unmatched. CDR3 nucleotide sequence: TGTGCCACCAGCAGAGATGACAGGGGTATGGATACGCAGTATTTT. Translated, it gives CATSRDDRGMDTQYF. The full variable domain, its missing parts supplied by reference TRBV15 and TRBJ2-3, is DAMVIQNPRYQVTQFGKPVTLSCSQTLNHNVMYWYQQKSSQAPKLLFHYYDKDFNNEADTPDNFQSRRPNTSFCFLDIRSPGLGDTAMYLCATSRDDRGMDTQYFGPGTRLTVL.

V is TRBV5-8 and J is TRBJ1-3; D possibly corresponds to TRBD1 (6 bases). The CDR3 sequence is 15 residues long. V lost 4 bases and J 0 bases, leaving 11 bases between the germline ends. Germline V lookup: CDR1 SGHTS, CDR2 YDEGEE. Here the CDR3 reads CASSQGTVSGNTIYF. The CDR3 DNA follows: TGTGCCAGCAGCCAGGGGACCGTCTCTGGAAACACCATATATTTT.

The chain carries TRBV5-6 and TRBJ1-1; D possibly corresponds to TRBD1 (6 bases). Germline lookup yields CDR1 SGHDT and CDR2 YYEEEE. V was trimmed by 3 bases and J by 0 bases, leaving 21 bases between them. The CDR3 runs to 18 residues. CDR3 DNA sequence: TGTGCCAGCAGCTCACACAGGGAAATGGAGAGTATGAACACTGAAGCTTTCTTT. This translates into CASSSHREMESMNTEAFF. The whole variable domain, remainder taken from reference TRBV5-6 and TRBJ1-1, is DAGVTQSPTHLIKTRGQQVTLRCSPKSGHDTVSWYQQALGQGPQFIFQYYEEEERQRGNFPDRFSGHQFPNYSSELNVNALLLGDSALYLCASSSHREMESMNTEAFFGQGTRLTVV.

J is TRBJ1-5 and V is TRBV9; TRBD1 matches 7 bases. The CDR3 is made up of 13 amino acids. Trimming removed 8 bases from V and 6 bases from J; junction bases left unmatched: 8. From germline, CDR1 is SGDLS and CDR2 YYNGEE. This chain's CDR3 is CASSTGEFQPQHF. DNA of the CDR3: TGTGCCAGTTCAACAGGGGAGTTTCAGCCCCAGCATTTT.

J is TRBJ1-2 and V is TRBV23-1; no firm D call. Being an ORF, TRBV23-1 has a function that is uncertain. V was cut by 2 bases and J by 4 bases, with 23 bases left in between. CDR3 length equals 18 residues. CDR3 amino acids: CASSQTVLTKPEFYGYTF. In DNA form, the CDR3 reads TGCGCCAGCAGTCAAACGGTTCTCACCAAACCCGAATTCTATGGCTACACCTTC.

Regarding this clone: Other nucleotide sequences from this sample produce the same CDR3. The V and J genes are TRBV19 and TRBJ1-5; D is uncertain. Germline V gives CDR1 LNHDA, CDR2 SQIVND (reference sequence). Trimming left V 3 bases short and J 5 bases short, with 8 bases between. This CDR3 has 13 amino acids. The CDR3 loop reads CASSILSDQPQHF. The CDR3 nucleotides are TGTGCCAGTAGTATCCTATCCGATCAGCCCCAGCATTTT.

The V call is TRBV27, the J call TRBJ2-1, with TRBD2 as a possible D gene (5 bases). The CDR3 covers 18 residues. Germline V gene data show CDR1 as MNHEY and CDR2 as SMNVEV (reference sequence). With 1 base removed from V and 3 bases from J, the gap between germline ends came to 19 bases. CDR3 amino acids: CASSLYSAGKAYYNEQFF. CDR3 nucleotide sequence: TGTGCCAGCAGTTTATATTCTGCCGGGAAGGCCTACTACAATGAGCAGTTCTTC.

This chain uses TRBV24-1 with TRBJ1-2, with a possible D match to TRBD1 (5 bases). Looked up from germline, CDR1 is KGHDR and CDR2 is SFDVKD. The CDR3 extends over 15 amino acids. Trimming removed 3 bases at V and 0 bases at J, with 10 bases between. This CDR3 is CATSDRAGSNYGYTF. The CDR3 bases are TGTGCCACCAGTGATAGGGCAGGGTCTAACTATGGCTACACCTTC.

The gene calls are TRBV5-1 and TRBJ1-4, with D uncertain. The germline V gene encodes CDR1 SGHRS and CDR2 YFSETQ. The V end was cut by 3 bases, the J end by 7 bases, with 16 bases between. CDR3 length equals 15 residues. DNA for the CDR3: TGCGCCAGCAGCTCAAGAATGGGCATTGCTGAAAAACTGTTTTTT. Its translation: CASSSRMGIAEKLFF. The full variable domain, rest sourced from reference TRBV5-1 and TRBJ1-4, is KAGVTQTPRYLIKTRGQQVTLSCSPISGHRSVSWYQQTPGQGLQFLFEYFSETQRNKGNFPGRFSGRQFSNSRSEMNVSTLELGDSALYLCASSSRMGIAEKLFFGSGTQLSVL.

The J gene is TRBJ1-2, the V gene TRBV2; 9 bases agree with TRBD1. CDR1 and CDR2 (germline): SNHLY, FYNNEI. This CDR3 is built from 14 residues. The V segment lost 6 bases and the J segment 1 base; nucleotides outside the gene matches: 3. CDR3 coding DNA: TGTGCCAGCAGGGAGACAGGGGGTAACTATGGCTACACCTTC. This gives the protein CASRETGGNYGYTF.

The chain uses TRBV19 and TRBJ1-3, with TRBD1 as a possible D gene (6 bases). The CDR3 covers 17 residues. Trimming pared 6 bases from V and 0 bases from J, leaving 18 bases between. The germline gives CDR1 LNHDA, CDR2 SQIVND (reference sequence). CDR3 residues: CASRTSGQWSSGNTIYF. DNA for the CDR3: TGTGCCAGTAGGACATCTGGACAGTGGAGCTCTGGAAACACCATATATTTT.

The CDR3 loop reads CASSLAGTDEYEQYF. The CDR3 nucleotides are TGTGCCAGTAGTCTGGCCGGGACAGATGAATACGAGCAGTACTTC. The chain has TRBV19 and TRBJ2-7, with 7 bases identical to TRBD1. Trimming took 5 bases from V and 4 from J; bases not matched to a gene: 11. The CDR3 runs to 15 residues. The germline gives CDR1 LNHDA, CDR2 SQIVND (reference sequence).

This clone has a single count. V is TRBV9 and J is TRBJ2-3, with D possibly matching TRBD2 (6 bases). V was cut by 7 bases and J by 1 base, with 16 bases left in between. This CDR3 comprises 15 residues. The V gene's germline CDR1 is SGDLS and CDR2 YYNGEE. The DNA of the CDR3 is TGTGCCAGCGCATCACACCCGGGAGGCACAGATACGCAGTATTTT. Amino acids: CASASHPGGTDTQYF.

The chain couples TRBV12-5 to TRBJ2-1, with D tentatively TRBD2 (6 bases). The CDR3 length is 11 residues. Germline CDR1 reads LGHNT; CDR2 reads FRNRAP. V dropped 8 bases and J dropped 9 bases, with 11 bases sitting between them. CDR3 protein: CASSRTIEQFF. CDR3 coding DNA: TGTGCTAGTTCCCGGACTATTGAGCAGTTCTTC.

The chain is built from TRBV7-9 and TRBJ2-5; 8 bases match TRBD1. The CDR3 is 15 residues long. The trim removed 5 bases at V and 2 bases at J, leaving 7 bases unmatched. The germline V gene has CDR1 SEHNR and CDR2 FQNEAQ (reference sequence). The CDR3 sequence is CASSHGTGSQETQYF. In DNA form, the CDR3 reads TGTGCCAGCAGCCACGGGACAGGAAGTCAAGAGACCCAGTACTTC.